One sample yielded the 10 T cell receptor beta chains listed below, sequenced in a study of Graves' ophthalmopathy and Graves' hyperthyroidism (dated by TCRdb to between 2017 and 2018). The sequencing machine was an Illumina HiSeq 2000. For repertoire sequencing, the TCR beta CDR3 regions were amplified from RNA transcripts. The first round was an RT-PCR using HTBI primers with the Qiagen OneStep RT-PCR kit, and this first round was followed by a second-round multiplex PCR, then size selection and purification. TCRdb passed the public sequencing reads through fastp at Q25 and MiXCR, retaining productive beta sequences. One record per CDR3 amino acid sequence lists the most common genes and DNA. The sample table records 200,000 to 250,000 distinct CDR3 sequences; just under 30% of these occur just once. The ten most abundant clones make up 9.1% of the sample. The sample was peripheral blood. These receptors came from a man aged 50 or older with Graves' ophthalmopathy. Donor details come from another sample of the same person, matched by shared clones.

Ten or more counts support this clonotype. The CDR3: CATQVTGNQPQHF. CDR3 in DNA: TGTGCCACTCAGGTGACAGGGAATCAGCCCCAGCATTTT. The chain employs TRBV12-3 or TRBV12-4 and TRBJ1-5, with 7 bases that match TRBD1. The CDR3 is 13 residues long. V was pared by 10 bases and J by 4 bases, with 7 bases of the junction left unmatched.

The chain is built from TRBV11-2 and TRBJ1-3; D may be TRBD1 (5 bases). Between the trimmed V and J ends, which lost 3 bases and 0 bases, there was a span of 12 bases. Germline V gene sequence: CDR1 SGHAT, CDR2 FQNNGV. The CDR3 covers 16 residues. The DNA of the CDR3 is TGTGCCAGCAGCTTCCGACAGCTTAGCTCTGGAAACACCATATATTTT. The encoded protein is CASSFRQLSSGNTIYF.

In this sample, this clonotype turned up many times. The chain is built from TRBV6-5 and TRBJ2-7, with TRBD1 identical over 8 bases. Germline CDR1 is MNHEY and CDR2 is SVGAGI. This CDR3 is built from 15 residues. Trimming took 6 bases from V and 0 from J; bases not matched to a gene: 7. CDR3 in amino acids: CASSRDRRTSYEQYF. CDR3 DNA: TGTGCCAGCAGCAGGGACAGGAGAACCTCCTACGAGCAGTACTTC.

There are many counts of this clonotype. The rearrangement joins TRBV11-1 to TRBJ2-7; D remains unclear. Germline V gives CDR1 SGHAT, CDR2 FQDESV (reference sequence). V lost 2 bases and J lost 1, with 6 bases in between. This CDR3 is 13 amino acids long. This chain's CDR3 is CASSLSESYEQYF. DNA for the CDR3: TGTGCCAGCAGCTTATCAGAATCCTACGAGCAGTACTTC.

This clonotype was seen ten or more times. The rearrangement links TRBV29-1 to TRBJ1-3, with D unresolved. Germline CDR1 is SQVTM and CDR2 is ANQGSEA. V was cut by 4 bases and J by 0 bases, with 1 base left in between. This CDR3 is built from 11 residues. CDR3 nucleotides: TGCAGCGTTGGCTCTGGAAACACCATATATTTT. Encoded protein: CSVGSGNTIYF. Full variable domain (remainder filled in from reference TRBV29-1 and TRBJ1-3): SAVISQKPSRDICQRGTSLTIQCQVDSQVTMMFWYRQQPGQSLTLIATANQGSEATYESGFVIDKFPISRPNLTFSTLTVSNMSPEDSSIYLCSVGSGNTIYFGEGSWLTVV.

This clonotype was detected many times. The chain carries TRBV29-1 and TRBJ2-5, with D perhaps matching TRBD1 (5 bases). The germline CDR1 and CDR2 sequences are SQVTM and ANQGSEA. The CDR3 contains 13 residues. V gave up 3 bases and J gave up 5 bases, with 13 bases separating them. This CDR3 reads CSVDQGAQETQYF. CDR3 DNA sequence: TGCAGCGTTGATCAAGGGGCGCAGGAGACCCAGTACTTC. The variable domain in full, completed from reference TRBV29-1 and TRBJ2-5, reads SAVISQKPSRDICQRGTSLTIQCQVDSQVTMMFWYRQQPGQSLTLIATANQGSEATYESGFVIDKFPISRPNLTFSTLTVSNMSPEDSSIYLCSVDQGAQETQYFGPGTRLLVL.

This clonotype was seen ten or more times. This rearrangement joins TRBV30 to TRBJ2-5; TRBD1 or TRBD2 may be the D gene (7 bases each). Deletions cut 3 bases from V and 4 bases from J, with 21 bases between. The CDR3 extends over 16 amino acids. The germline V gene has CDR1 GTSNPN and CDR2 SVGIG (reference sequence). Here the CDR3 reads CAWRGTGLRGGETQYF. In DNA form, the CDR3 reads TGTGCCTGGAGAGGGACGGGACTCAGGGGGGGAGAGACCCAGTACTTC.

This clonotype came up many times. The J gene is TRBJ2-7, the V gene TRBV6-2 or TRBV6-3; 13 nucleotides agree with TRBD2. Germline trimming cut 5 bases from V and 5 bases from J; bases unmatched to any gene: 3. CDR1 MNHEY and CDR2 SVGEGT come from the germline V gene. The CDR3 is 14 residues long. CDR3 sequence: CASSTSGRGHEQYF. The CDR3 DNA sequence: TGTGCCAGCAGTACTAGCGGGAGGGGCCACGAGCAGTACTTC.

At least ten counts were recorded for this clonotype. The rearrangement joins TRBV12-3 or TRBV12-4 to TRBJ1-1; 7 bases are a match to TRBD1. After removal of 7 bases from V and 5 bases from J, the junction contained 7 bases not matched to a gene. This CDR3 is built from 13 residues. CDR3 loop: CASTGTVLTEAFF. CDR3 in DNA: TGTGCCAGCACCGGGACAGTTTTAACTGAAGCTTTCTTT.

Ten or more counts support this clonotype. This chain joins TRBV3-1 and TRBJ2-7; 9 bases align to TRBD2. The CDR3 contains 15 residues. Germline assignment: CDR1 LGHDT and CDR2 YNNKEL (reference sequence). In DNA form, the CDR3 reads TGTGCAGCAGGGAAATGGACTAGCGAAAGGTACGAGCAGTACTTC. Translating gives CAAGKWTSERYEQYF.